What follows is one T cell receptor (beta chain) and its context. The data originate from a study of OX40 agonist ivuxolimab in advanced cancers. Looking at the study overall: Treatment of patients was with ivuxolimab, an agonistic anti-OX40 (CD134) antibody.

Germline V lookup: CDR1 ENHRY, CDR2 SYGVKD. V dropped 5 bases and J dropped 8; count of bases not matched to a gene: 13. CDR3 size: 16 residues. The assay was immunoSEQ multiplex PCR, and TCRdb's table has in-frame clones only and misses some. Of fewer than 90,000 clones in the sample, about 87% were seen once. The chain recombines TRBV10-3 with TRBJ2-1, with TRBD1 matching 9 bases. Material: CD4+ or CD8+ T cells sorted from blood, obtained in a trial of the OX40 agonist ivuxolimab. The origin of this receptor is an adult with an advanced solid tumor such as melanoma, head and neck, liver or kidney cancer. CDR3 nucleotide sequence: TGTGCCATCAGTTCCTTCGGGACAGGGACCAGGGATGAGCAGTTCTTC. This codes for CAISSFGTGTRDEQFF.